Listed below are T cell receptor beta chains from one sample, sequenced in a study of blood T cell repertoires in COVID-19. Measured with immunoSEQ multiplex PCR; TCRdb has only the in-frame clones, and not every one. The repertoire holds approximately 110,000 clones, approximately 81% seen once, with more than 2% in the top ten. Sequenced material: peripheral blood. All receptors come from a human donor in a cohort sampled during active COVID-19. Both conserved end residues are part of each CDR3.

J: TRBJ1-1
V: TRBV21-1
CDR3: CASSDTQNTEAFF

J: TRBJ2-2
V: TRBV2
CDR3: CASGLAGAGAGELFF

J: TRBJ2-1
V: TRBV7-2
CDR3: CASSAQGSSYNEQFF

J: TRBJ1-2
V: TRBV20-1
CDR3: CSASPGTSSGYTF

J: TRBJ2-7
V: TRBV7-3
CDR3: CASSFSDSSYEQYF

J: TRBJ2-1
V: TRBV9
CDR3: CASSVVGQGYNEQFF

J: TRBJ2-3
V: TRBV13
CDR3: CASSSGTTTDTQYF

J: TRBJ2-2
V: TRBV3-1/TRBV3-2
CDR3: CASRSTGDTGELFF

J: TRBJ2-3
V: TRBV2
CDR3: CASSATGSSADTQYF

J: TRBJ2-1
V: TRBV9
CDR3: CASSVRISGGTDEQFF

J: TRBJ1-2
V: TRBV7-3
CDR3: CASSLTAGGSIGGYTF

J: TRBJ2-1
V: TRBV19
CDR3: CASSIGGGYTNEQFF

J: TRBJ2-3
V: TRBV7-9
CDR3: CASSYLAGGPQAQYF

J: TRBJ2-7
V: TRBV14
CDR3: CASSQGYFQGNEQYF

J: TRBJ2-5
V: TRBV7-9
CDR3: CASSLTGQAETQYF

J: TRBJ2-3
V: TRBV4-3
CDR3: CASSQQRVQGGTDTQYF

J: TRBJ2-2
V: TRBV5-1
CDR3: CASMPGSNTGELFF

J: TRBJ2-2
V: TRBV3-1/TRBV3-2
CDR3: CASSQDVRQGGPGELFF

J: TRBJ2-7
V: TRBV4-2
CDR3: CASSQHLASLAGLRCYEQYF

J: TRBJ1-2
V: TRBV7-8
CDR3: CASSPGRYGYTF

J: TRBJ1-4
V: TRBV27
CDR3: CASSLYRRAEKLFF

J: TRBJ1-6
V: TRBV19
CDR3: CASRGQAWDSPLHF

J: TRBJ1-1
V: TRBV19
CDR3: CASSIPTGILSENTEAFF

J: TRBJ2-2
V: TRBV18
CDR3: CASSAQGANTGELFF

J: TRBJ2-7
V: TRBV5-1
CDR3: CASSLVFGGTIRYEQYF

J: TRBJ1-2
V: TRBV6-5
CDR3: CASSPGQGGYGYTF

J: TRBJ2-3
V: TRBV15
CDR3: CATSSWGQGSADTQYF

J: TRBJ1-5
V: TRBV28
CDR3: CASSLLQGFNQPQHF

J: TRBJ2-2
V: TRBV5-1
CDR3: CASSRVSGTTGELFF

J: TRBJ2-5
V: TRBV9
CDR3: CASSALGTLGDRRETQYF

J: TRBJ2-3
V: TRBV6-5
CDR3: CASGMGAGTDTQYF

J: TRBJ2-2
V: TRBV7-2
CDR3: CASSRQNTGELFF

J: TRBJ2-5
V: TRBV28
CDR3: CASGGHSGRLEETQYF

J: TRBJ2-7
V: TRBV5-4
CDR3: CASSHRDRGAYEQYF

J: TRBJ2-1
V: TRBV30
CDR3: CAWIRDRVSEQFF

J: TRBJ2-2
V: TRBV6-5
CDR3: CASSLAVSTGELFF

J: TRBJ2-3
V: TRBV19
CDR3: CASSRASGEYTDTQYF

J: TRBJ2-7
V: TRBV24-1
CDR3: CATSSGSRYEQYF

J: TRBJ1-5
V: TRBV7-8
CDR3: CASSFPGGQPQHF

J: TRBJ2-3
V: TRBV27
CDR3: CASSLLYTVSTDTQYF

J: TRBJ2-1
V: TRBV5-4
CDR3: CASSLASTGQFF